The entry below gives a single T cell receptor beta chain sequence along with its context. Only one count was recorded for this clone. The antigen it recognizes is unknown. No much larger clone is present one base from it, and per-base qualities are unavailable. The time point label, as the study defines it: baseline before first vaccination. The treatment or condition label of this sample denotes: meningococcal conjugate vaccine given as trial control. Vaccinee samples came from UK trials COV001 and COV002, including a single-blind randomized controlled phase 2/3 trial of AZD1222 (ChAdOx1 nCoV-19) in healthy adults. Trial participant PBMC samples were collected at day 0 and day 28 after the second dose for TCRbeta chain sequencing. Including cysteine and phenylalanine, the CDR3 has 12 amino acids. Just CDR3 DNA is preserved here, 36 bases in frame from base 1. In the germline V gene, CDR1 corresponds to MDHEN and CDR2 to SYDVKM. The junction shows trimming of 6 bases on V and 7 bases on J, plus 10 bases between the germline ends.

The sample is drawn from a study of T cell responses to AZD1222 COVID-19 vaccine (dated by TCRdb to about 2021). With regard to the full study: TCR sequencing covered 233 trial participants: 200 to 220 given two doses of AZD1222 and about 26 given two doses of MenACWY control vaccine. Trial participants were enrolled into age subgroups of 18-55, 56-69 and 70-plus years, which contained around 140, 26 and 57 TCR-sequenced participants, respectively. Study-wide findings and limitations: No day 14 peak-response samples were available, so repertoires were characterized only after the peak T cell response. CD4 TCRs associated with the vaccine covered the entire spike protein, and the dominant responses were in regions 160-218 and 743-854. The 56-69-year group was small, and its depth increase did not reach significance, likely because of low power. Nearly half of unique spike-specific TCRs reportedly recognized epitopes outside regions mutated in the B.1.351 and B.1.1.7 variants. Only five to seven AZD1222 recipients were SARS-CoV-2 seropositive at baseline, limiting conclusions about previously exposed vaccinees. Participants were mostly white British and included more females than males, and it was suggested by the authors that clonal diversity may have been underestimated. After two AZD1222 doses, both the breadth and the depth of spike-specific TCRs were significantly higher than at day 0 and than in MenACWY recipients.

The CDR3 regions of human TCRbeta chains were analyzed by immunosequencing. Under the source paper's analysis protocol: Repertoire TCRs were checked for matches against a reference library of SARS-CoV-2-specific TCRs that had been generated using the MIRA antigen-specificity platform. Breadth was defined as the fraction of unique TCRs that were SARS-CoV-2-associated, and depth was defined as the fraction of total T cells that were SARS-CoV-2-associated. Using the MIRA data, each spike-specific TCR was assigned both to the spike region to which the TCR was reactive and to a CD4 or CD8 class. Log10-transformed breadth and depth values were compared by one-way ANOVA with Sidak's multiple comparisons tests. Here the immuneACCESS table is served through TCRdb, limited to in-frame sequences with V and J called. Missing clones are a known gap in these copies; in checked studies unresolved V genes cover under half, and the rest lacks a known reason. The DNA gave D and trimming, while V, J and clone size come from that table. In all, the sample holds more than 150,000 clones, and 85% to 90% of those were seen once. About 2.5% of the sample goes to the ten largest clones.

The sequence links TRBV28 to TRBJ1-5; TRBD1 is possibly the D segment (5 matching bases). This clonotype was obtained from an adult in good health. Material: peripheral blood, obtained on day 0 of MenACWY control vaccination. The CDR3 is CASSLTGQPQHF. The DNA sequence follows: TGTGCCAGCAGCCTAACAGGACAGCCCCAGCATTTT.